The 18 T cell receptor beta chains presented below share a single source sample, sequenced in a study of a mutant IDH1 vaccine in newly diagnosed glioma. Their specific antigens are unknown. Sequencing used immunoSEQ multiplex PCR; TCRdb keeps in-frame clones, though not all of them. Altogether about 60,000 clones are present, about 85% being singletons, with the ten largest covering approximately 4.1%. Documented time point: week 35, safety follow-up. In the vaccine, a single dose held 300 ug of the mutant IDH1 20-mer peptide, along with topical imiquimod. The specimen comprised PBMCs, sampled from a glioma patient whose treatment included an IDH1 peptide vaccine. The receptors originated from a man aged 30-40 years with glioma.

The CDR3 here is CASSLEIGPQHF. CDR3 nucleotides: TGTGCCAGCAGCTTAGAGATCGGGCCCCAGCATTTT. The chain carries TRBV7-2 and TRBJ1-5; D uncertain. Between the trimmed V and J ends, which lost 1 base and 9 bases, there was a span of 7 bases. The CDR3 extends over 12 amino acids. Germline V gives CDR1 SGHTA, CDR2 FQGNSA.

The rearrangement joins TRBV5-1 to TRBJ2-1; the D gene is possibly TRBD2 (5 bases). Trimming cost V 0 bases and J 6 bases, with 10 bases left between them. CDR1 SGHRS and CDR2 YFSETQ come from the germline V gene. The CDR3 is 14 amino acids. The CDR3 sequence is CASSLGDEGNEQFF. CDR3 nucleotides: TGCGCCAGCAGCTTGGGGGATGAGGGCAATGAGCAGTTCTTC. Together with reference TRBV5-1 and TRBJ2-1, the CDR3 gives the full variable domain: KAGVTQTPRYLIKTRGQQVTLSCSPISGHRSVSWYQQTPGQGLQFLFEYFSETQRNKGNFPGRFSGRQFSNSRSEMNVSTLELGDSALYLCASSLGDEGNEQFFGPGTRLTVL.

The chain couples TRBV5-1 to TRBJ2-7; D not resolved. Germline CDR1 SGHRS, CDR2 YFSETQ. The CDR3 length is 11 residues. Deletions cut 4 bases from V and 0 bases from J, with 2 bases between. The CDR3 DNA sequence: TGCGCCAGCAGCGCCTCCTACGAGCAGTACTTC. Translating gives CASSASYEQYF.

The chain combines TRBV9 with TRBJ2-3; D possibly uses TRBD1 or TRBD2 (6 bases each). CDR3 length equals 17 residues. The germline gives CDR1 SGDLS, CDR2 YYNGEE. The V gene lost 4 bases and the J gene lost 0 bases, with 18 bases spanning the gap. The CDR3 DNA follows: TGTGCCAGCAGCCCTACCTCGGGGGCCTTTAGCACAGATACGCAGTATTTT. Its protein is CASSPTSGAFSTDTQYF.

The chain employs TRBV4-1 and TRBJ2-1, with TRBD2 identical over 8 bases. Unmatched junction bases numbered 10, after V lost 1 base and J lost 8 bases. Germline CDR1 and CDR2: MGHRA and YSYEKL. The CDR3 sequence is 16 residues long. CDR3: CASSQGSSGGGDEQFF. In DNA form, the CDR3 reads TGCGCCAGCAGCCAAGGTTCGAGCGGGGGTGGGGATGAGCAGTTCTTC.

The chain joins TRBV11-2 to TRBJ1-2; TRBD1 matches 7 bases. The V gene end was trimmed by 5 bases and the J gene end by 8 bases; junction bases not matched to a gene: 14. Germline CDR1 and CDR2: SGHAT and FQNNGV. This CDR3 has 15 amino acids. The CDR3 nucleotides read TGTGCCAGCAGCCCGAACAGGGACAGACACGGAGGCTACACCTTC. Translation: CASSPNRDRHGGYTF.

The genes are TRBV11-2 and TRBJ1-5; D call uncertain. The CDR3 is 15 residues long. The V gene lost 2 bases and the J gene lost 0 bases, with 8 bases spanning the gap. The germline gives CDR1 SGHAT, CDR2 FQNNGV. CDR3 bases: TGTGCCAGCAGCTTAACGAGCAATAGCAATCAGCCCCAGCATTTT. Its protein is CASSLTSNSNQPQHF.

This rearrangement joins TRBV27 to TRBJ2-2; no clear D gene. Germline CDR1 reads MNHEY; CDR2 reads SMNVEV (reference sequence). V was cut by 3 bases and J by 0 bases, with 8 bases left in between. The CDR3 runs 15 residues. The CDR3 protein is CASSFWVANTGELFF. The CDR3 DNA sequence: TGTGCCAGCAGTTTTTGGGTGGCGAACACCGGGGAGCTGTTTTTT.

A few counts support this clone. V gene TRBV7-2 combines with J gene TRBJ2-3; 7 nucleotides align to TRBD1. V dropped 4 bases and J dropped 2; count of bases not matched to a gene: 12. Germline V lookup: CDR1 SGHTA, CDR2 FQGNSA. This CDR3 spans 17 amino acids. In DNA form, the CDR3 reads TGTGCCAGCAGCTCGTATTCACGACAGGGTTTCACAGATACGCAGTATTTT. This sequence encodes CASSSYSRQGFTDTQYF.

The chain links TRBV19 to TRBJ1-3; D uncertain. V was pared by 5 bases and J by 2 bases, with 10 bases between. Germline V gene sequence: CDR1 LNHDA, CDR2 SQIVND (reference sequence). The CDR3 length is 14 residues. CDR3 sequence (DNA): TGTGCCAGTAGTCGGGGTGGGACTGGAAACACCATATATTTT. This gives the protein CASSRGGTGNTIYF. Using reference TRBV19 and TRBJ1-3 for the parts outside the CDR3, the full variable domain is DGGITQSPKYLFRKEGQNVTLSCEQNLNHDAMYWYRQDPGQGLRLIYYSQIVNDFQKGDIAEGYSVSREKKESFPLTVTSAQKNPTAFYLCASSRGGTGNTIYFGEGSWLTVV.

The CDR3 is CASSQVEGADTQYF. The CDR3, as DNA: TGTGCCAGCAGCCAAGTTGAGGGGGCAGATACGCAGTATTTT. This chain connects TRBV4-2 to TRBJ2-3; maybe TRBD1 (6 bases). The germline gives CDR1 LGHNA, CDR2 YNFKEQ. Trimming shortened V by 1 base and J by 4 bases, and 9 bases separated the two germline ends. CDR3 length equals 14 residues.

The chain employs TRBV18 and TRBJ2-5; D is unclear. Germline loops: CDR1 KGHSH, CDR2 LQKENI. V lost 8 bases and J lost 5, with 12 bases in between. The CDR3 sequence is 12 residues long. The CDR3: CASQTLGETQYF. The CDR3 region has the DNA TGTGCCAGCCAAACCCTGGGGGAGACCCAGTACTTC.

This clone has more than one count but fewer than ten. The rearrangement links TRBV2 to TRBJ1-5; D is unresolved. The CDR3 extends over 14 amino acids. Germline V CDR1 and CDR2: SNHLY, FYNNEI. The germline V and J ends were trimmed by 8 bases and 2 bases, with 13 bases remaining between them. The CDR3: CASGGSGGNQPQHF. The CDR3 bases are TGTGCCAGCGGAGGATCAGGAGGCAATCAGCCCCAGCATTTT.

The gene calls are TRBV28 and TRBJ2-5, with 9 bases lining up with TRBD1. The germline gives CDR1 MDHEN, CDR2 SYDVKM. V dropped 7 bases and J dropped 4; count of bases not matched to a gene: 7. This CDR3 is built from 14 residues. DNA of the CDR3: TGTGCCAGCATAGGGGACAGGGTAGGAGAGACCCAGTACTTC. As protein: CASIGDRVGETQYF.

This sequence joins TRBV5-4 and TRBJ2-5; D is uncertain. Germline CDR1 is SGHNT and CDR2 is YYREEE (reference sequence). The CDR3 extends over 14 amino acids. V was cut by 1 base and J by 1 base, with 8 bases left in between. This CDR3 reads CASSLWHLQETQYF. CDR3 DNA: TGTGCCAGCAGCTTGTGGCATCTCCAAGAGACCCAGTACTTC. Full variable domain (remainder filled in from reference TRBV5-4 and TRBJ2-5): ETGVTQSPTHLIKTRGQQVTLRCSSQSGHNTVSWYQQALGQGPQFIFQYYREEENGRGNFPPRFSGLQFPNYSSELNVNALELDDSALYLCASSLWHLQETQYFGPGTRLLVL.

This clone was seen only once. V is TRBV28 and J is TRBJ1-5, with 7 bases lining up with TRBD1. The germline V gene encodes CDR1 MDHEN and CDR2 SYDVKM. J was trimmed by 3 bases and V by 3 bases; bases with no gene match: 8. The CDR3 length is 16 residues. This CDR3 is CASSLGQTTINQPQHF. CDR3 sequence (DNA): TGTGCCAGCAGTTTGGGACAGACAACTATCAATCAGCCCCAGCATTTT.

The rearrangement joins TRBV30 to TRBJ2-1; 11 bases agree with TRBD2. V shed 1 base, J shed 0 bases, and the junction held 8 bases outside the gene matches. CDR1 is GTSNPN and CDR2 is SVGIG in the germline V gene (reference sequence). The CDR3 runs 18 residues. The chain's CDR3 is CAWSDSPLAGGSYNEQFF. CDR3 bases: TGTGCCTGGAGTGACAGTCCCCTAGCGGGGGGCTCCTACAATGAGCAGTTCTTC.

The table lists this clone with a count of one. The chain uses TRBV2 and TRBJ2-7; D unclear. Germline loops: CDR1 SNHLY, CDR2 FYNNEI. The CDR3 has 17 amino acids. Between the trimmed V and J ends, which lost 9 bases and 2 bases, there was a span of 26 bases. DNA for the CDR3: TGTGCCAGTGCCCCGCTCTCTGAACAGAGAACTACCTACGAGCAGTACTTC. Protein: CASAPLSEQRTTYEQYF. The entire variable domain, with the rest obtained from reference TRBV2 and TRBJ2-7, is as follows: EPEVTQTPSHQVTQMGQEVILRCVPISNHLYFYWYRQILGQKVEFLVSFYNNEISEKSEIFDDQFSVERPDGSNFTLKIRSTKLEDSAMYFCASAPLSEQRTTYEQYFGPGTRLTVT.